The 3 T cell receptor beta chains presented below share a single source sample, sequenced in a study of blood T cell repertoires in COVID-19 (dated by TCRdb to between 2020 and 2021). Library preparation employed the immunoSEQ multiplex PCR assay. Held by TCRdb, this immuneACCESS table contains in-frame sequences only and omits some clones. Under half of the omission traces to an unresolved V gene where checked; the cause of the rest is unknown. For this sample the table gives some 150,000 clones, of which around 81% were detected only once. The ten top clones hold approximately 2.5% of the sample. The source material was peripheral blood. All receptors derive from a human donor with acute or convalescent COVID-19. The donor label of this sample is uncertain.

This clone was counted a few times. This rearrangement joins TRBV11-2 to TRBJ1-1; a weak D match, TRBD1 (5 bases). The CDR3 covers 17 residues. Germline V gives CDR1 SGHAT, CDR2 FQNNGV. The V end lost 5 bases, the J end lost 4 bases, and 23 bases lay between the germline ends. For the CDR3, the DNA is TGTGCCAGCAGCACAAAGTTATCAGGGCCCCAGGGCACTGAAGCTTTCTTT. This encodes CASSTKLSGPQGTEAFF.

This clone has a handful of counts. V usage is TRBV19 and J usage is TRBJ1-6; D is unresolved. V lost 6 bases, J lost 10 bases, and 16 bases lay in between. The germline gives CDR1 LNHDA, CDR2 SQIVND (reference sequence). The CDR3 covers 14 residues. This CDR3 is CASSETGSQSPLHF. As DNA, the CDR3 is TGTGCCAGTAGCGAGACGGGGAGCCAATCACCCCTCCACTTT.

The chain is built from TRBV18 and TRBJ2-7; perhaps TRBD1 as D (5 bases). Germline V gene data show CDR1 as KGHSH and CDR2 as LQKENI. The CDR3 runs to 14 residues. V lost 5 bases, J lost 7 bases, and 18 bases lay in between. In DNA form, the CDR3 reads TGTGCCAGCTCAATCCCCCCAGGGTTGAGGGAGCAGTACTTC. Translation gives CASSIPPGLREQYF.